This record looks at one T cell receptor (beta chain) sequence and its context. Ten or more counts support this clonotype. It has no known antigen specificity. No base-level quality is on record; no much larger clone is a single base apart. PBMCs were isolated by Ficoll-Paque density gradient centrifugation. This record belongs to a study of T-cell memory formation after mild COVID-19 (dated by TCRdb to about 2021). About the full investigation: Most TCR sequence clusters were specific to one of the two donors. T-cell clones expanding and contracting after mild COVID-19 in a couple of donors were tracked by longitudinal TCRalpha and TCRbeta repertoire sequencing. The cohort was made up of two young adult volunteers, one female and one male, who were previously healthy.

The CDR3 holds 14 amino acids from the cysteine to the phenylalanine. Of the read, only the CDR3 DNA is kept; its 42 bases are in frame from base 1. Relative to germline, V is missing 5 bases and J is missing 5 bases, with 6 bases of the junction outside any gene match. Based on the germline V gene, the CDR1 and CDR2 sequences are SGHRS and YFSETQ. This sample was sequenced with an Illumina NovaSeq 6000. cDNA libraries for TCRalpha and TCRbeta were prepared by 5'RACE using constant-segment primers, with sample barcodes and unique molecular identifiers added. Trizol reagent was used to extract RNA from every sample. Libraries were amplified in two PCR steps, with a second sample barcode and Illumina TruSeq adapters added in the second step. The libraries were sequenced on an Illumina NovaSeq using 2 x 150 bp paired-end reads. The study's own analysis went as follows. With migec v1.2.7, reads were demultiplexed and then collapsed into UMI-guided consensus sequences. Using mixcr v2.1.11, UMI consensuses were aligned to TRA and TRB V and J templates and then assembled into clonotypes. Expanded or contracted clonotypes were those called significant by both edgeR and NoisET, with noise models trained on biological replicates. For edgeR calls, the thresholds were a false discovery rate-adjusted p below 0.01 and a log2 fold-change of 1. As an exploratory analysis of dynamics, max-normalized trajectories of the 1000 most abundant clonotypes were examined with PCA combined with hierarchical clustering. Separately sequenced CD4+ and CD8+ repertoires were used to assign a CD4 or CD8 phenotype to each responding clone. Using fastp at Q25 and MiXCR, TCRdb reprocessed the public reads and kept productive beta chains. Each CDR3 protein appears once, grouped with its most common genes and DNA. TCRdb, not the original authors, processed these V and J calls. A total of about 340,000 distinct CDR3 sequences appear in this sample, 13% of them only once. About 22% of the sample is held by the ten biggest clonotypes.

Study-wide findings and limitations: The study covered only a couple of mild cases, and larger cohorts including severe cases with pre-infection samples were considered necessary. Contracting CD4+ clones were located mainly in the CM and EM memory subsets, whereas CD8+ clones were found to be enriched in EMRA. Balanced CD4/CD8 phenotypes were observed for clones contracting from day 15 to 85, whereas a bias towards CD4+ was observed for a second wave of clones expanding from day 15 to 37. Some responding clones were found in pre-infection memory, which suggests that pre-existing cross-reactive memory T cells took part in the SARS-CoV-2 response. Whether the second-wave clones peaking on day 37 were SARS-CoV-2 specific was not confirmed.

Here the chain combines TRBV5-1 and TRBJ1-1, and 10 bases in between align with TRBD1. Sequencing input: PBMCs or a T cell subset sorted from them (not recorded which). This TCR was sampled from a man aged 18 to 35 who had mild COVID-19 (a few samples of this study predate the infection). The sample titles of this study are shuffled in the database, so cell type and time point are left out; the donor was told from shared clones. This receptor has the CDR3 CASRADRGLTEAFF. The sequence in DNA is TGCGCCAGCAGAGCTGACAGGGGGCTAACTGAAGCTTTCTTT.